Below are 3 T cell receptor beta chains sequenced from a single sample in a study of T cells in localized non-small cell lung cancer. Assay: immunoSEQ multiplex PCR; the TCRdb copy retains only in-frame clones and omits some. The sample has 60,000 or so clones, roughly 80% seen once; the top ten hold under 5%. This material consisted of PBMCs, taken before any cancer treatment. The receptors shown here come from a man aged 35 to 69 with stage II lung adenocarcinoma.

This chain joins TRBV18 and TRBJ1-1; TRBD1 might be the D (6 bases). From germline, CDR1 is KGHSH and CDR2 LQKENI. The germline V and J ends were trimmed by 0 bases and 7 bases, with 12 bases remaining between them. The CDR3 sequence is 14 residues long. In DNA, the CDR3 is TGTGCCAGCTCACCACCGGGGGGGGCCAGTGAAGCTTTCTTT. This sequence encodes CASSPPGGASEAFF.

This clone was detected only once. V usage is TRBV5-1 and J usage is TRBJ1-4; 7 nucleotides line up with TRBD1. This CDR3 has 15 amino acids. Germline CDR1 is SGHRS and CDR2 is YFSETQ. The J segment lost 8 bases and the V segment lost 4 bases, leaving 11 bases of the junction unmatched. CDR3 sequence (DNA): TGCGCCAGCAGCGTCCAGGGGGGGCAAAAGGAAAAACTGTTTTTT. Translated: CASSVQGGQKEKLFF.

This clone was recorded only once. This chain connects TRBV18 to TRBJ2-7, with 11 bases matching TRBD2. Germline trimming cut 10 bases from V and 7 bases from J; bases unmatched to any gene: 12. CDR3 length: 14 residues. Germline CDR1 reads KGHSH; CDR2 reads LQKENI. CDR3 DNA: TGTGCCACCGCCTTAGCGGGAGGGCCGGGGGAGCAGTACTTC. Its protein product is CATALAGGPGEQYF.